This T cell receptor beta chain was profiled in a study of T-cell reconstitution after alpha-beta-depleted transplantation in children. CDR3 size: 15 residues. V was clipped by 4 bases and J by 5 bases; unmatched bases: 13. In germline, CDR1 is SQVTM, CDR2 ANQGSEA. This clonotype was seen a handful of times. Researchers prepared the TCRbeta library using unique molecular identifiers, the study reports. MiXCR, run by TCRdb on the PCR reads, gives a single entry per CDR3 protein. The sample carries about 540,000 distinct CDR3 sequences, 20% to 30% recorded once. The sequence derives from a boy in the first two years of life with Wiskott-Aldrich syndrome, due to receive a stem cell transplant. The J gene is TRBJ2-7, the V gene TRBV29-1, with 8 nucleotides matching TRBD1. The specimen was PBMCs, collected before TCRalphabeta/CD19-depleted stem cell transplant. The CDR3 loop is CSVVGLGQGGNEQYF. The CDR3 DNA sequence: TGCAGCGTTGTGGGGCTAGGACAGGGTGGAAACGAGCAGTACTTC.